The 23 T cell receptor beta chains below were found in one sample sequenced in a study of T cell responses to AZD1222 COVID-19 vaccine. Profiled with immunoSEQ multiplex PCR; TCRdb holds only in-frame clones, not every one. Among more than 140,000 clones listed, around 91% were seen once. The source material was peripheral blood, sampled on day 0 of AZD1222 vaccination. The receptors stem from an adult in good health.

CDR3 amino acids: CASSYGTALYSGNTIYF. In DNA form, the CDR3 reads TGTGCCAGCAGCTATGGGACAGCTCTATACTCTGGAAACACCATATATTTT. The chain has TRBV28 and TRBJ1-3, with 7 bases that match TRBD1. From germline, CDR1 is MDHEN and CDR2 SYDVKM. V dropped 6 bases and J dropped 0; count of bases not matched to a gene: 11. This CDR3 spans 17 amino acids.

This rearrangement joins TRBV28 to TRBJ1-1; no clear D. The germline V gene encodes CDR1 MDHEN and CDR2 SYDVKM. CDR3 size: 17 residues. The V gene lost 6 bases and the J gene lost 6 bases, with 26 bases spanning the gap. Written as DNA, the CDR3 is TGTGCCAGCAGCTCTCCCCCCGGGGTGTGGGCGGGAGCTGAAGCTTTCTTT. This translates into CASSSPPGVWAGAEAFF. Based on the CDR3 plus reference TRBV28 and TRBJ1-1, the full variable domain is DVKVTQSSRYLVKRTGEKVFLECVQDMDHENMFWYRQDPGLGLRLIYFSYDVKMKEKGDIPEGYSVSREKKERFSLILESASTNQTSMYLCASSSPPGVWAGAEAFFGQGTRLTVV.

The CDR3 sequence is CATSPGEYSNQPQHF. Written as DNA, the CDR3 is TGTGCCACCAGTCCAGGGGAATATAGCAATCAGCCCCAGCATTTT. This chain joins TRBV24-1 and TRBJ1-5; D perhaps matches TRBD1 (6 bases). The CDR3 runs to 15 residues. CDR1 is KGHDR, CDR2 SFDVKD, per germline. Trimming cost V 6 bases and J 0 bases, with 11 bases left between them.

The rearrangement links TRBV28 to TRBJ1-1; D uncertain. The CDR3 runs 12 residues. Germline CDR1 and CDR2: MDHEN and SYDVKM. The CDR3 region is CGVGRLDTEAFF. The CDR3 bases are TGTGGTGTCGGAAGGTTGGACACTGAAGCTTTCTTT.

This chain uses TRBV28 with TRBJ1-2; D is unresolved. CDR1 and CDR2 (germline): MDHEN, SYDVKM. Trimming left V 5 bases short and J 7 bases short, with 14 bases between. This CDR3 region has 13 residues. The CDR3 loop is CASSPRIRLGYTF. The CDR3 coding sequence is TGTGCCAGCAGTCCTAGGATTCGTCTTGGCTACACCTTC.

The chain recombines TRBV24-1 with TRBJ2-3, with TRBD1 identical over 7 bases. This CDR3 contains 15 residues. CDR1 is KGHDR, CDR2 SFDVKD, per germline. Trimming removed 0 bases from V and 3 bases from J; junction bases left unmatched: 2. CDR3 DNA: TGTGCCACCAGTGATTTGGGACAGGCGACAGATACGCAGTATTTT. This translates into CATSDLGQATDTQYF.

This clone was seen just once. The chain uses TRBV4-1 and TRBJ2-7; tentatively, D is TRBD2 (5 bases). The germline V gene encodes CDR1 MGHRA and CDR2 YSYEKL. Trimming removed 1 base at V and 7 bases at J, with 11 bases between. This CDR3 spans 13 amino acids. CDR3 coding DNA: TGCGCCAGCAGCCAAGTCTCGGGGTGGGAGCAGTACTTC. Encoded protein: CASSQVSGWEQYF.

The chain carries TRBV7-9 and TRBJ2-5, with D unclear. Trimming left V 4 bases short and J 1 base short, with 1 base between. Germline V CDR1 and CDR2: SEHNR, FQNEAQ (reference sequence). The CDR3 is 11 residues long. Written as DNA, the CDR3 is TGTGCCAGCAGCTCCCAAGAGACCCAGTACTTC. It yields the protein CASSSQETQYF.

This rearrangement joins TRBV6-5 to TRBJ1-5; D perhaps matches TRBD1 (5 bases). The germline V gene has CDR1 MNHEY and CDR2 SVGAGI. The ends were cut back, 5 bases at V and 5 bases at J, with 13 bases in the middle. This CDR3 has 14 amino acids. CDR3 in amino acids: CASSSLGAHQPQHF. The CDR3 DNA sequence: TGTGCCAGCAGTAGCCTAGGGGCCCATCAGCCCCAGCATTTT.

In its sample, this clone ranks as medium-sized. CDR3 coding DNA: TGTGCCAGCAGCCATCACACAGCGGGAGGAGGGATAGGCAATGAGCAGTTCTTC. This gives the protein CASSHHTAGGGIGNEQFF. The chain uses TRBV4-2 and TRBJ2-1, with 9 bases that match TRBD2. The CDR3 runs to 18 residues. CDR1 LGHNA and CDR2 YNFKEQ come from the germline V gene. V was pared by 3 bases and J by 6 bases, with 15 bases of the junction left unmatched.

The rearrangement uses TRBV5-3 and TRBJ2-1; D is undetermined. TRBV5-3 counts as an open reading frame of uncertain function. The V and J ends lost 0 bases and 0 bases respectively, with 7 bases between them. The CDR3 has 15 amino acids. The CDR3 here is CARSLVASSYNEQFF. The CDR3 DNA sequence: TGTGCCAGAAGCTTGGTAGCTAGCTCCTACAATGAGCAGTTCTTC.

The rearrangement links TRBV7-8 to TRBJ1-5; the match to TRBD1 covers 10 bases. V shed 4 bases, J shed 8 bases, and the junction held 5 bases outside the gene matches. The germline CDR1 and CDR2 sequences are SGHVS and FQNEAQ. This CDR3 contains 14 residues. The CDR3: CASSSTGGAEPQHF. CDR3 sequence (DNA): TGTGCCAGCAGCTCGACAGGGGGCGCCGAGCCCCAGCATTTT.

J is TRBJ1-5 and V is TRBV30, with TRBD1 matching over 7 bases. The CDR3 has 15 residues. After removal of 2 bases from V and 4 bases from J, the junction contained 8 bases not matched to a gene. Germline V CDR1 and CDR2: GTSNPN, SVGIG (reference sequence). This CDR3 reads CAWSTGTVKNQPQHF. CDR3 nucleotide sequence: TGTGCCTGGAGTACCGGGACAGTAAAGAATCAGCCCCAGCATTTT.

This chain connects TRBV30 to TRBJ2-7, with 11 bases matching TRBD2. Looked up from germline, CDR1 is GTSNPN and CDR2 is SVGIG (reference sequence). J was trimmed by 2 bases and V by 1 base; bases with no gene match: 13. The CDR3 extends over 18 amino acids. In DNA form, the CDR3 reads TGTGCCTGGAGTGCTAGGACTAGCGGGCCGCAGATTGCCTACGAGCAGTACTTC. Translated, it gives CAWSARTSGPQIAYEQYF.

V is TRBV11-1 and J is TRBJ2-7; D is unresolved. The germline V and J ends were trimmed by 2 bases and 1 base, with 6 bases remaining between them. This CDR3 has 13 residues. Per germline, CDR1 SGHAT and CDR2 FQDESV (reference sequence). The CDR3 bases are TGTGCCAGCAGCTTAAAGACATCCTACGAGCAGTACTTC. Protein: CASSLKTSYEQYF.

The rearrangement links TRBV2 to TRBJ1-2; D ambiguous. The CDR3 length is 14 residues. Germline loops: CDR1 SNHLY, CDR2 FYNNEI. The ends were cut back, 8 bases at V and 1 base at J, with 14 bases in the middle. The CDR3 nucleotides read TGTGCCAGCGTCCCCGGACGGCATAACTATGGCTACACCTTC. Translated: CASVPGRHNYGYTF.

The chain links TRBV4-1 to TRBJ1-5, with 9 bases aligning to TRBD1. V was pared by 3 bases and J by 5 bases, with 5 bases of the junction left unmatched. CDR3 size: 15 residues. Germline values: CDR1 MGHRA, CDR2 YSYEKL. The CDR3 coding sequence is TGCGCCAGCAGCCAGATACAGGGGGCAGATCAGCCCCAGCATTTT. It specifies CASSQIQGADQPQHF.

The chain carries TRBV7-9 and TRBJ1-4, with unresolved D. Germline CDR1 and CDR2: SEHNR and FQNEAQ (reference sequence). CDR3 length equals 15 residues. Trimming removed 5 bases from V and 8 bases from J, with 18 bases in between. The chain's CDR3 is CASSLLLDSGEKLFF. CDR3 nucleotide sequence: TGTGCCAGCAGCCTTTTGCTGGATTCGGGAGAAAAACTGTTTTTT.

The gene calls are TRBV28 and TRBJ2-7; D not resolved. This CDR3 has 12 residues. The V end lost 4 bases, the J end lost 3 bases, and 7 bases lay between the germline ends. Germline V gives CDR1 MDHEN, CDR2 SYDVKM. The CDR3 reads CASSYLSYEQYF. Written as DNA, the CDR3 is TGTGCCAGCAGTTACTTGAGCTACGAGCAGTACTTC.

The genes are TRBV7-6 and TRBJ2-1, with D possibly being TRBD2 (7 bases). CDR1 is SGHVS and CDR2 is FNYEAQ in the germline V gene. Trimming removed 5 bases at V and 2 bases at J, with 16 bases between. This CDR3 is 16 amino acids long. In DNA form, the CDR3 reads TGTGCCAGCAGCGAGGGGGGGTGGGACACCTACAATGAGCAGTTCTTC. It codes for CASSEGGWDTYNEQFF.

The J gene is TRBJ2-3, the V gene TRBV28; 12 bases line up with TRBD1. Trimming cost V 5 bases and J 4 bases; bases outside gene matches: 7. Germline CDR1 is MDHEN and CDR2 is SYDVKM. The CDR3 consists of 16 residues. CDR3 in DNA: TGTGCCAGCAGTGTTGGGACAGGGGGCAGGGCAGATACGCAGTATTTT. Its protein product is CASSVGTGGRADTQYF.

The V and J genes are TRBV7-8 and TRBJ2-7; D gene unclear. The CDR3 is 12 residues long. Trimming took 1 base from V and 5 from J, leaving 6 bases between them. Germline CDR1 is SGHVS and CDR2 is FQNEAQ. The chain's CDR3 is CASSLEGDEQYF. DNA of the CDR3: TGTGCCAGCAGCTTAGAGGGTGACGAGCAGTACTTC.

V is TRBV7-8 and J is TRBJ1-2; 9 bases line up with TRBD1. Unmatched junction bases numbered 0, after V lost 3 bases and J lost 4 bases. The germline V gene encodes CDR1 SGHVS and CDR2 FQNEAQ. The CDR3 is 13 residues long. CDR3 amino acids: CASSLDRGYGYTF. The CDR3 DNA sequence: TGTGCCAGCAGCTTGGACAGGGGCTATGGCTACACCTTC.